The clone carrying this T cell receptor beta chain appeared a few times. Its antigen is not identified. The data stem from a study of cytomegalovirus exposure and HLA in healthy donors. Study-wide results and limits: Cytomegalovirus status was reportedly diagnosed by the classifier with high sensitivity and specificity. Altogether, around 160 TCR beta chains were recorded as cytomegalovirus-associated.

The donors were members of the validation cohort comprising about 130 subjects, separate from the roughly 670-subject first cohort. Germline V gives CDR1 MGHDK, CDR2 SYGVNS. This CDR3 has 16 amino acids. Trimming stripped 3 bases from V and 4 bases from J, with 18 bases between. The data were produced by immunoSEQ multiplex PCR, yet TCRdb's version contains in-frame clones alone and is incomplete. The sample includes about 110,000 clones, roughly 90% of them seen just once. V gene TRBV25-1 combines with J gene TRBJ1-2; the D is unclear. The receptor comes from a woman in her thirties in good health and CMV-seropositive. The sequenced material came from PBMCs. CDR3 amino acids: CASSDGTSSGGYGYTF. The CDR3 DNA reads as TGTGCCAGCAGTGACGGCACTAGTTCGGGTGGCTATGGCTACACCTTC.